The 28 T cell receptor beta chains below come from one sample, sequenced in a study of T cell changes during pregnancy in multiple sclerosis. Data came from immunoSEQ multiplex PCR; TCRdb stores just in-frame clones and leaves some out. The sample contains 50,000 to 65,000 clones, 80% to 95% of which appear only once. Sequences were derived from peripheral blood, sampled in the first trimester of pregnancy. These receptor sequences come from a female donor with multiple sclerosis, enrolled in a pregnancy study.

V is TRBV27 and J is TRBJ2-3; D call uncertain. V lost 6 bases to trimming and J lost 2 bases, with 6 bases between them. The CDR3 consists of 12 residues. The germline V gene encodes CDR1 MNHEY and CDR2 SMNVEV (reference sequence). CDR3 DNA: TGTGCCAGCAGAGGAGCCACAGATACGCAGTATTTT. This sequence encodes CASRGATDTQYF.

V gene TRBV4-2 combines with J gene TRBJ2-1; 11 bases map to TRBD2. The CDR3 is made up of 15 amino acids. V lost 1 base and J lost 8; bases outside the gene matches: 4. Germline V CDR1 and CDR2: LGHNA, YNFKEQ. CDR3 region: CASSQGLAGGDEQFF. CDR3 in DNA: TGTGCCAGCAGCCAAGGGCTAGCGGGGGGCGATGAGCAGTTCTTC.

The chain recombines TRBV19 with TRBJ1-5; no firm D call. V lost 3 bases and J 2 bases, leaving 11 bases between the germline ends. There are 15 residues in the CDR3. Germline loops: CDR1 LNHDA, CDR2 SQIVND (reference sequence). This CDR3 is CASSIGRDGNQPQHF. Here the CDR3 DNA reads TGTGCCAGTAGTATCGGGAGGGATGGCAATCAGCCCCAGCATTTT.

V usage is TRBV15 and J usage is TRBJ2-1; 16 nucleotides line up with TRBD2. The CDR3 sequence is 16 residues long. Germline V CDR1 and CDR2: LNHNV, YYDKDF (reference sequence). The trim removed 0 bases at V and 8 bases at J, leaving 1 base unmatched. The CDR3 sequence: CATSREGLAGGHEQFF. DNA for the CDR3: TGTGCCACCAGCAGAGAGGGACTAGCGGGGGGGCATGAGCAGTTCTTC.

Only one count was recorded for this clone. The genes are TRBV7-8 and TRBJ1-5; a possible D gene is TRBD1 (6 bases). The CDR3 runs to 16 residues. Germline values: CDR1 SGHVS, CDR2 FQNEAQ. V lost 4 bases, J lost 0 bases, and 13 bases lay in between. The CDR3 DNA is TGTGCCAGCAGCTCGGCCAGGGGTTTTAGCAATCAGCCCCAGCATTTT. Its translation: CASSSARGFSNQPQHF.

Here the CDR3 reads CASSLFGGGNEQFF. The CDR3 region has the DNA TGTGCCAGCAGCTTATTTGGCGGGGGAAATGAGCAGTTCTTC. The chain links TRBV7-6 to TRBJ2-1; 7 bases agree with TRBD2. Germline CDR1 SGHVS, CDR2 FNYEAQ. The V gene end was trimmed by 2 bases and the J gene end by 7 bases; junction bases not matched to a gene: 5. The CDR3 loop spans 14 amino acids. The full variable domain, in which reference TRBV7-6 and TRBJ2-1 provide the parts outside the CDR3, is GAGVSQSPRYKVTKRGQDVALRCDPISGHVSLYWYRQALGQGPEFLTYFNYEAQQDKSGLPNDRFSAERPEGSISTLTIQRTEQRDSAMYRCASSLFGGGNEQFFGPGTRLTVL.

The V call is TRBV9, the J call TRBJ2-3, with D possibly TRBD1 on 6 matching bases. The CDR3 has 14 residues. Germline lookup yields CDR1 SGDLS and CDR2 YYNGEE. The germline V and J ends were trimmed by 3 bases and 6 bases, with 14 bases remaining between them. The CDR3 reads CASSAEGGGDTQYF. CDR3 sequence (DNA): TGTGCCAGCAGCGCCGAAGGGGGTGGGGATACGCAGTATTTT. Filled out from reference TRBV9 and TRBJ2-3, the complete variable domain reads DSGVTQTPKHLITATGQRVTLRCSPRSGDLSVYWYQQSLDQGLQFLIQYYNGEERAKGNILERFSAQQFPDLHSELNLSSLELGDSALYFCASSAEGGGDTQYFGPGTRLTVL.

V usage is TRBV7-2 and J usage is TRBJ2-3, with TRBD1 matching over 7 bases. Germline loops: CDR1 SGHTA, CDR2 FQGNSA. The CDR3 is made up of 14 amino acids. The trim removed 0 bases at V and 5 bases at J, leaving 2 bases unmatched. CDR3 protein: CASSLAGDRDTQYF. As DNA, the CDR3 is TGTGCCAGCAGCTTAGCGGGGGACAGAGATACGCAGTATTTT.

This chain joins TRBV28 and TRBJ1-6; D perhaps matches TRBD1 (5 bases). Germline V gene sequence: CDR1 MDHEN, CDR2 SYDVKM. There are 11 residues in the CDR3. The CDR3 region is CASSGGSPLHF. The CDR3 DNA is TGTGCTTCTTCGGGGGGTTCACCCCTCCACTTT.

Of note for this clone: The junction departs from the called germline gene at one end, perhaps through a read error. The chain has TRBV7-7 and TRBJ2-3, with 8 bases that match TRBD2. The V gene's germline CDR1 is SSHAT and CDR2 FNYEAQ (reference sequence). CDR3 length: 18 amino acids. CDR3 loop: CASSALMAAGGRTDTQYF. As DNA, the CDR3 is TGTGCTAGCAGCGCACTGATGGCTGCGGGGGGACGGACAGATACGCAGTATTTT.

This chain links TRBV6-1 with TRBJ2-7; 11 nucleotides agree with TRBD2. The CDR3 loop spans 15 amino acids. V trimming: 8 bases; J trimming: 2 bases; junction bases outside the gene matches: 8. Germline assignment: CDR1 MNHNS and CDR2 SASEGT. The CDR3 reads CASGGTSGATYEQYF. The CDR3 DNA reads as TGTGCCAGCGGCGGGACTAGCGGAGCTACCTACGAGCAGTACTTC.

The chain joins TRBV4-2 to TRBJ2-3; 10 bases match TRBD2. The CDR3 loop spans 15 amino acids. After removal of 3 bases from V and 4 bases from J, the junction contained 4 bases not matched to a gene. Germline loops: CDR1 LGHNA, CDR2 YNFKEQ. CDR3 in DNA: TGTGCCAGCAGCCATGAGCGGGGGGGCTCAGATACGCAGTATTTT. As protein: CASSHERGGSDTQYF.

The J gene is TRBJ2-5, the V gene TRBV4-2, with 7 positions matching TRBD1. CDR1 is LGHNA and CDR2 is YNFKEQ in the germline V gene. This CDR3 is built from 14 residues. V was pared by 4 bases and J by 5 bases, with 7 bases of the junction left unmatched. The CDR3 here is CASSPNRGRETQYF. The DNA of the CDR3 is TGTGCCAGCAGCCCTAACAGGGGAAGGGAGACCCAGTACTTC.

The chain recombines TRBV18 with TRBJ2-5; 10 bases are shared with TRBD1. With 5 bases clipped from V and 6 bases from J, the junction kept 6 bases outside the gene matches. Per the germline V gene, CDR1 is KGHSH and CDR2 is LQKENI. The CDR3 is 14 amino acids. Here the CDR3 DNA reads TGTGCCAGCTCAAGCGACAGGGGGCCGAAGACCCAGTACTTC. The encoded protein is CASSSDRGPKTQYF.

This clone was observed a single time. The chain joins TRBV30 to TRBJ1-1; tentative D call: TRBD1 (6 bases). In germline, CDR1 is GTSNPN, CDR2 SVGIG (reference sequence). The CDR3 consists of 13 residues. The V end was cut by 4 bases, the J end by 2 bases, with 11 bases between. Here the CDR3 reads CAWTRGVNTEAFF. CDR3 coding DNA: TGTGCCTGGACCAGGGGTGTAAACACTGAAGCTTTCTTT.

V usage is TRBV19 and J usage is TRBJ1-5, with D perhaps matching TRBD1 (6 bases). The length of the CDR3 is 14 residues. Germline loops: CDR1 LNHDA, CDR2 SQIVND (reference sequence). The V and J ends lost 7 bases and 3 bases respectively, with 13 bases between them. The DNA of the CDR3 is TGTGCCAGTACGGGCCAGGGGCACAATCAGCCCCAGCATTTT. Protein product: CASTGQGHNQPQHF.

The V call is TRBV2, the J call TRBJ1-5; 10 bases are shared with TRBD1. Trimming at V came to 5 bases and at J to 0 bases, leaving 16 bases not matched to a gene. Germline assignment: CDR1 SNHLY and CDR2 FYNNEI. This CDR3 region has 20 residues. CDR3 coding DNA: TGTGCCAGCAGTCTTGCGGGGACAGGGGCCCGGGGGTATAGCAATCAGCCCCAGCATTTT. It encodes CASSLAGTGARGYSNQPQHF.

This clone showed up just once. This rearrangement joins TRBV7-3 to TRBJ1-2; 7 nucleotides line up with TRBD1. The CDR3 covers 15 residues. With 4 bases clipped from V and 4 bases from J, the junction kept 9 bases outside the gene matches. CDR1 is SGHTA and CDR2 is FQGTGA in the germline V gene. CDR3: CASSSPGDRAYGYTF. The CDR3 DNA follows: TGTGCCAGCAGCTCTCCCGGTGACAGGGCCTATGGCTACACCTTC.

This chain uses TRBV7-6 with TRBJ2-5, with a possible D match to TRBD2 (7 bases). This CDR3 has 17 amino acids. Germline V gene data show CDR1 as SGHVS and CDR2 as FNYEAQ. The ends were cut back, 5 bases at V and 9 bases at J, with 28 bases in the middle. The CDR3 bases are TGTGCCAGCAGCCTACCCGTTGGCGGGGGCTTAACGGGGGCCCAGTACTTC. Protein: CASSLPVGGGLTGAQYF.

The chain is built from TRBV6-1 and TRBJ2-3, with TRBD2 matching over 7 bases. Unmatched junction bases numbered 10, after V lost 2 bases and J lost 8 bases. Germline CDR1 is MNHNS and CDR2 is SASEGT. This CDR3 is built from 15 residues. CDR3 sequence (DNA): TGTGCCAGCAGTGAATCGGGGGGTCGCGAAGGTACGCAGTATTTT. Its translation: CASSESGGREGTQYF.

J is TRBJ1-6 and V is TRBV13, with 8 positions matching TRBD1. Germline-derived CDR1 and CDR2 are PRHDT and FYEKMQ (reference sequence). The V and J ends lost 5 bases and 7 bases, in that order; junction bases with no gene match: 10. The CDR3 runs to 16 residues. In DNA form, the CDR3 reads TGTGCCAGCAGCCATGCGACAGGGGTAGGCAATTCACCCCTCCACTTT. Its protein is CASSHATGVGNSPLHF. The full variable domain, rest sourced from reference TRBV13 and TRBJ1-6, is AAGVIQSPRHLIKEKRETATLKCYPIPRHDTVYWYQQGPGQDPQFLISFYEKMQSDKGSIPDRFSAQQFSDYHSELNMSSLELGDSALYFCASSHATGVGNSPLHFGNGTRLTVT.

The chain recombines TRBV5-6 with TRBJ1-1; 8 bases fit TRBD1. Germline V lookup: CDR1 SGHDT, CDR2 YYEEEE. Germline trimming cut 2 bases from V and 1 base from J; bases unmatched to any gene: 1. This CDR3 is built from 14 residues. CDR3: CASSFGTGNTEAFF. The CDR3 DNA reads as TGTGCCAGCAGCTTCGGGACAGGGAACACTGAAGCTTTCTTT. Complete variable domain (other parts from reference TRBV5-6 and TRBJ1-1): DAGVTQSPTHLIKTRGQQVTLRCSPKSGHDTVSWYQQALGQGPQFIFQYYEEEERQRGNFPDRFSGHQFPNYSSELNVNALLLGDSALYLCASSFGTGNTEAFFGQGTRLTVV.

This CDR3 reads CASSYGTPRETQYF. The CDR3 bases are TGTGCCAGCAGCTACGGGACTCCGAGGGAGACCCAGTACTTC. The V and J genes are TRBV7-2 and TRBJ2-5, with a tentative D call TRBD2 (6 bases). CDR1 SGHTA and CDR2 FQGNSA come from the germline V gene. The germline V and J ends were trimmed by 4 bases and 5 bases, with 14 bases remaining between them. CDR3 size: 14 residues. The complete variable domain, with remaining parts taken from reference TRBV7-2 and TRBJ2-5, reads GAGVSQSPSNKVTEKGKDVELRCDPISGHTALYWYRQSLGQGLEFLIYFQGNSAPDKSGLPSDRFSAERTGGSVSTLTIQRTQQEDSAVYLCASSYGTPRETQYFGPGTRLLVL.

The rearrangement joins TRBV2 to TRBJ2-5, with 12 bases fitting TRBD1. CDR1 SNHLY and CDR2 FYNNEI come from the germline V gene. The CDR3 contains 14 residues. Trimming took 6 bases from V and 5 from J; bases not matched to a gene: 4. The DNA for the CDR3 is TGTGCCAGCAGCCCCGGGACAGGGGGCGAGACCCAGTACTTC. Translating gives CASSPGTGGETQYF.

V and J are TRBV7-9 and TRBJ1-2; 9 bases are shared with TRBD1. The germline gives CDR1 SEHNR, CDR2 FQNEAQ (reference sequence). This CDR3 is built from 14 residues. V dropped 3 bases and J dropped 7; count of bases not matched to a gene: 6. CDR3 coding DNA: TGTGCCAGCAGCTTGGACAGGGGACCGGCTGGCTACACCTTC. This encodes CASSLDRGPAGYTF.

The chain links TRBV9 to TRBJ1-1; possibly TRBD1 for D (6 bases). The CDR3 is made up of 15 amino acids. The germline V gene encodes CDR1 SGDLS and CDR2 YYNGEE. Trimming left V 1 base short and J 1 base short, with 11 bases between. The CDR3 DNA reads TGTGCCAGCAGCGTATTAACAGGGTCGAACACTGAAGCTTTCTTT. Translation: CASSVLTGSNTEAFF.

This chain connects TRBV18 to TRBJ1-5; tentative D call: TRBD1 (6 bases). Trimming left V 2 bases short and J 6 bases short, with 8 bases between. The CDR3 covers 13 residues. Per the germline V gene, CDR1 is KGHSH and CDR2 is LQKENI. CDR3 in DNA: TGTGCCAGCTCACCAACCAGGGGTCAGCCCCAGCATTTT. This sequence encodes CASSPTRGQPQHF. Variable domain in full (rest from reference TRBV18 and TRBJ1-5): NAGVMQNPRHLVRRRGQEARLRCSPMKGHSHVYWYRQLPEEGLKFMVYLQKENIIDESGMPKERFSAEFPKEGPSILRIQQVVRGDSAAYFCASSPTRGQPQHFGDGTRLSIL.

CDR3 amino acids: CASSVEGTANTEAFF. CDR3 in DNA: TGTGCCAGCAGCGTAGAAGGGACAGCGAACACTGAAGCTTTCTTT. This chain links TRBV9 with TRBJ1-1, with 7 bases lining up with TRBD1. The CDR3 extends over 15 amino acids. Looked up from germline, CDR1 is SGDLS and CDR2 is YYNGEE. J gave up 1 base and V 0 bases, and 3 bases lay outside the gene matches.